A single sample gave rise to the 21 T cell receptor beta chains below, sequenced in a study of control samples from healthy donors and cancer patients. Sequenced by immunoSEQ multiplex PCR; TCRdb stores in-frame clones only, minus some. This table has roughly 88,000 clones, about 92% appearing once. Sequenced: blood. The receptor source for this set is a young man in good health.

The chain uses TRBV19 and TRBJ1-3; no clear D gene. This CDR3 is built from 12 residues. Per germline, CDR1 LNHDA and CDR2 SQIVND (reference sequence). The V end was cut by 6 bases, the J end by 0 bases, with 3 bases between. CDR3 coding DNA: TGTGCCAGTAGAAGCTCTGGAAACACCATATATTTT. Protein: CASRSSGNTIYF.

This rearrangement joins TRBV3-1 (or the pseudogene TRBV3-2) to TRBJ2-1; D gene ambiguous. V dropped 3 bases and J dropped 8 bases, with 11 bases sitting between them. This CDR3 spans 13 amino acids. The germline V gene encodes CDR1 LGHDT and CDR2 YNNKEL (reference sequence). The CDR3 loop is CASSQALADEQFF. The DNA for the CDR3 is TGTGCCAGCAGCCAGGCTTTAGCAGATGAGCAGTTCTTC.

The V gene is TRBV30, the J gene TRBJ1-2, with 8 bases lining up with TRBD1. After removal of 2 bases from V and 4 bases from J, the junction contained 9 bases not matched to a gene. Germline CDR1 is GTSNPN and CDR2 is SVGIG (reference sequence). This CDR3 has 15 residues. The CDR3 DNA follows: TGTGCCTGGAGTCGGCAGGGGGCGCGTGGCTATGGCTACACCTTC. This codes for CAWSRQGARGYGYTF. Together with reference TRBV30 and TRBJ1-2, the CDR3 gives the full variable domain: SQTIHQWPATLVQPVGSPLSLECTVEGTSNPNLYWYRQAAGRGLQLLFYSVGIGQISSEVPQNLSASRPQDRQFILSSKKLLLSDSGFYLCAWSRQGARGYGYTFGSGTRLTVV.

This chain connects TRBV7-2 to TRBJ1-5, with 8 bases identical to TRBD1. Trimming removed 6 bases from V and 2 bases from J; junction bases left unmatched: 3. The CDR3 has 14 amino acids. CDR1 and CDR2 from the germline V gene are SGHTA and FQGNSA. The CDR3 loop reads CASSRGQGNQPQHF. The DNA for the CDR3 is TGTGCCAGCAGTCGGGGACAGGGCAATCAGCCCCAGCATTTT.

This clone was seen a handful of times. The rearrangement joins TRBV6-5 to TRBJ1-1; D is unresolved. The CDR3 covers 15 residues. Germline V gene sequence: CDR1 MNHEY, CDR2 SVGAGI. V was shortened by 4 bases and J by 6 bases, with 18 bases between the two germline ends. The CDR3 sequence: CASSSNTWVVAEAFF. The CDR3 coding sequence is TGTGCCAGCAGTTCAAACACGTGGGTAGTTGCTGAAGCTTTCTTT.

The J gene is TRBJ2-1, the V gene TRBV4-1; 11 bases are shared with TRBD2. V trimming: 0 bases; J trimming: 4 bases; junction bases outside the gene matches: 2. The CDR3 loop spans 16 amino acids. Germline values: CDR1 MGHRA, CDR2 YSYEKL. CDR3 DNA: TGCGCCAGCAGCCAAGATTTAGCGGGGGGGTACAATGAGCAGTTCTTC. Encoded protein: CASSQDLAGGYNEQFF.

The chain has TRBV25-1 and TRBJ2-2, with D tentatively TRBD1 (7 bases). The CDR3 covers 16 residues. V lost 4 bases, J lost 5 bases, and 17 bases lay in between. The germline V gene encodes CDR1 MGHDK and CDR2 SYGVNS. The CDR3 DNA is TGTGCCAGCAGTGGAACGACAGGGACTGGGACCGGGGAGCTGTTTTTT. It encodes CASSGTTGTGTGELFF.

The V call is TRBV7-6, the J call TRBJ2-7; 9 bases agree with TRBD1. The V and J ends lost 0 bases and 4 bases, in that order; junction bases with no gene match: 4. The V gene's germline CDR1 is SGHVS and CDR2 FNYEAQ. The CDR3 length is 15 residues. CDR3 sequence: CASSLAETGGYEQYF. CDR3 coding DNA: TGTGCCAGCAGCTTAGCGGAGACAGGGGGATACGAGCAGTACTTC.

The gene calls are TRBV6-5 and TRBJ1-1; D uncertain. The CDR3 is 13 residues long. CDR1 is MNHEY, CDR2 SVGAGI, per germline. Trimming cost V 6 bases and J 0 bases, with 8 bases left between them. As DNA, the CDR3 is TGTGCCAGCAGGAAGAGGTTGAACACTGAAGCTTTCTTT. It yields the protein CASRKRLNTEAFF.

The rearrangement links TRBV6-6 to TRBJ1-5; maybe TRBD1 (6 bases). CDR1 and CDR2 (germline): MNHNY, SVGAGI (reference sequence). The CDR3 consists of 16 residues. Trimming removed 2 bases at V and 0 bases at J, with 11 bases between. The CDR3 here is CASSYGTRNSNQPQHF. The CDR3 DNA follows: TGTGCCAGCAGTTACGGGACACGGAATAGCAATCAGCCCCAGCATTTT.

The J gene is TRBJ2-3, the V gene TRBV30; unclear D gene. V dropped 5 bases and J dropped 3 bases, with 6 bases sitting between them. The CDR3 spans 11 residues. Germline assignment: CDR1 GTSNPN and CDR2 SVGIG (reference sequence). CDR3 in DNA: TGTGCCTGGGGACGAACAGATACGCAGTATTTT. Protein sequence: CAWGRTDTQYF.

V and J are TRBV27 and TRBJ2-1, with 7 bases aligning to TRBD1. V shed 0 bases and J 0 bases; nucleotides not matched to a gene: 5. This CDR3 has 17 residues. Per germline, CDR1 MNHEY and CDR2 SMNVEV (reference sequence). CDR3 in DNA: TGTGCCAGCAGTTTATCCAGTCCAGGGGGCTCCTACAATGAGCAGTTCTTC. Its protein product is CASSLSSPGGSYNEQFF.

The chain uses TRBV30 and TRBJ2-2; 9 nucleotides match TRBD1. CDR1 is GTSNPN and CDR2 is SVGIG in the germline V gene (reference sequence). The CDR3 totals 15 residues. V dropped 8 bases and J dropped 2; count of bases not matched to a gene: 9. The CDR3 coding sequence is TGTGCCGGTAAACTCACAGGGGGCAACACCGGGGAGCTGTTTTTT. It codes for CAGKLTGGNTGELFF.

V and J are TRBV29-1 and TRBJ1-1; 7 bases match TRBD1. J was trimmed by 1 base and V by 5 bases; bases with no gene match: 10. The germline V gene encodes CDR1 SQVTM and CDR2 ANQGSEA. This CDR3 has 15 amino acids. CDR3 DNA sequence: TGCAGCGTTCAGAATCCGGGACAGCCGAACACTGAAGCTTTCTTT. Translated, it gives CSVQNPGQPNTEAFF.

The rearrangement joins TRBV7-9 to TRBJ2-5; possibly TRBD2 for D (5 bases). There are 15 residues in the CDR3. With 3 bases removed from V and 3 bases from J, the gap between germline ends came to 14 bases. Germline CDR1 and CDR2: SEHNR and FQNEAQ (reference sequence). The chain's CDR3 is CASSLVAGMEETQYF. The CDR3 DNA sequence: TGTGCCAGCAGCTTGGTCGCGGGTATGGAAGAGACCCAGTACTTC.

V gene TRBV5-4 combines with J gene TRBJ2-7, with D tentatively TRBD2 (6 bases). V was shortened by 0 bases and J by 5 bases, with 9 bases between the two germline ends. The CDR3 extends over 13 amino acids. Germline V gene data show CDR1 as SGHNT and CDR2 as YYREEE (reference sequence). This chain's CDR3 is CASSLAGVNEQYF. The CDR3 nucleotides read TGTGCCAGCAGCTTGGCGGGAGTTAACGAGCAGTACTTC.

The V and J genes are TRBV7-8 and TRBJ2-2, with a tentative D call TRBD2 (6 bases). This CDR3 region has 14 residues. V was pared by 1 base and J by 7 bases, with 10 bases between. In germline, CDR1 is SGHVS, CDR2 FQNEAQ. The CDR3 here is CASSLGAGNGELFF. CDR3 DNA: TGTGCCAGCAGCTTAGGGGCGGGGAACGGGGAGCTGTTTTTT.

This sequence joins TRBV27 and TRBJ1-3, with a tentative D call TRBD1 (6 bases). The V end lost 5 bases, the J end lost 3 bases, and 23 bases lay between the germline ends. CDR3 length equals 18 residues. Germline assignment: CDR1 MNHEY and CDR2 SMNVEV (reference sequence). In DNA, the CDR3 is TGTGCCAGCAGTCGCCTCAGGCAGGGGTTTTTGGGTGGAAACACCATATATTTT. It is translated as CASSRLRQGFLGGNTIYF.

This chain links TRBV15 with TRBJ1-1; no reliable D call. Germline V gives CDR1 LNHNV, CDR2 YYDKDF (reference sequence). This CDR3 spans 16 amino acids. The V end lost 0 bases, the J end lost 5 bases, and 16 bases lay between the germline ends. The CDR3 DNA reads as TGTGCCACCAGCAGAGAAGTGGAGGATTCGAGAACTGAAGCTTTCTTT. It yields the protein CATSREVEDSRTEAFF. Looking up the rest from reference TRBV15 and TRBJ1-1 gives the full variable domain: DAMVIQNPRYQVTQFGKPVTLSCSQTLNHNVMYWYQQKSSQAPKLLFHYYDKDFNNEADTPDNFQSRRPNTSFCFLDIRSPGLGDTAMYLCATSREVEDSRTEAFFGQGTRLTVV.

In this sample, this clone turned up once. V is TRBV4-2 and J is TRBJ1-1, with D possibly TRBD1 on 5 matching bases. V lost 0 bases, J lost 7 bases, and 9 bases lay in between. Germline loops: CDR1 LGHNA, CDR2 YNFKEQ. CDR3 size: 13 residues. The CDR3 nucleotides are TGTGCCAGCAGCCAAGAAAGGGACGGTGAAGCTTTCTTT. Protein product: CASSQERDGEAFF.

This chain joins TRBV2 and TRBJ1-2; weak D call: TRBD1 (5 bases). Germline V gene data show CDR1 as SNHLY and CDR2 as FYNNEI. V lost 6 bases and J lost 3, with 17 bases in between. This CDR3 is built from 15 residues. The CDR3 coding sequence is TGTGCCAGCAGGGGGCGTTGGGGGGAAGACTATGGCTACACCTTC. Translation: CASRGRWGEDYGYTF.